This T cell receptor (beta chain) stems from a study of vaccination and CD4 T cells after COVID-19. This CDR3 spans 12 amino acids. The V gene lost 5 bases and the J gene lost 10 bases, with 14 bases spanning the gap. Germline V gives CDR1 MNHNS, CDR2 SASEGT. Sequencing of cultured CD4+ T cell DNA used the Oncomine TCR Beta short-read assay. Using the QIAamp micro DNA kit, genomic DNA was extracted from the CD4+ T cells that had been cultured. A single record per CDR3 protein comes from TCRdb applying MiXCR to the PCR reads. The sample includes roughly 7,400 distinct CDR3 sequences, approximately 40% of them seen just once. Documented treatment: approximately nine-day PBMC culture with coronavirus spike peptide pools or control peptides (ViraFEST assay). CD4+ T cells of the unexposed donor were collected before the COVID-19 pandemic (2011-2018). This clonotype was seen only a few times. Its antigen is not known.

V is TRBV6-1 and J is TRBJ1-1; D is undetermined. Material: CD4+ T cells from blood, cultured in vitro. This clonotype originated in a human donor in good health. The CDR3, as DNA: TGTGCCAGCAGTCCCGCCCATATAGGAGCTTTCTTT. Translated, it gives CASSPAHIGAFF.